The 26 T cell receptor beta chains presented below share a single source sample, sequenced in a study of PD-1 blockade in classical Hodgkin lymphoma. Time point denoted: cycle 4 day 1 (C4D1), after 5 to 7 weeks of nivolumab. Brentuximab vedotin exposure varied, and every patient relapsed after autologous stem cell transplantation. Purification of CD4+ T cells from thawed PBMCs was achieved by magnetic negative selection. Clones were sequenced by immunoSEQ multiplex PCR, and TCRdb holds only the in-frame ones, with some missing. The top ten hold roughly 0.52% of the sample, which has approximately 28,000 clones, around 80% seen once. The source material was CD4+ T cells from blood, sampled before the fourth cycle of nivolumab. The receptors derive from a human donor with classical Hodgkin lymphoma.

The chain combines TRBV28 with TRBJ2-1; D tentatively reads TRBD1 or TRBD2 (6 bases each). The CDR3 loop spans 14 amino acids. Germline V gene sequence: CDR1 MDHEN, CDR2 SYDVKM. V was pared by 5 bases and J by 6 bases, with 14 bases between. The CDR3 DNA follows: TGTGCCAGCAGTCCCGGCGGGACAATCAATGAGCAGTTCTTC. Protein sequence: CASSPGGTINEQFF.

The chain links TRBV2 to TRBJ1-6, with TRBD1 matching 7 bases. CDR1 is SNHLY, CDR2 FYNNEI, per germline. CDR3 size: 14 residues. V gave up 5 bases and J gave up 12 bases; unmatched junction bases: 10. CDR3 loop: CASSSRTGGGPLHF. The DNA for the CDR3 is TGTGCCAGCAGTTCCAGGACAGGCGGGGGACCCCTCCACTTT.

The chain employs TRBV19 and TRBJ1-5; 9 bases line up with TRBD1. V was pared by 5 bases and J by 1 base, with 6 bases of the junction left unmatched. The CDR3 covers 16 residues. CDR1 is LNHDA and CDR2 is SQIVND in the germline V gene (reference sequence). The chain's CDR3 is CASSFPGQGSNQPQHF. The CDR3 DNA reads TGTGCCAGTAGTTTCCCGGGACAGGGCAGCAATCAGCCCCAGCATTTT.

The sample holds a few counts of this clone. V is TRBV29-1 and J is TRBJ2-7, with 9 bases lining up with TRBD1. The CDR3 loop spans 14 amino acids. V shed 5 bases and J 5 bases; nucleotides not matched to a gene: 10. The germline V gene has CDR1 SQVTM and CDR2 ANQGSEA. The CDR3 DNA sequence: TGCAGCGTTCGGGACGCGGACAGGGGTGACGAGCAGTACTTC. Translated, it gives CSVRDADRGDEQYF.

This clone has just a few counts. The chain is built from TRBV18 and TRBJ1-5, with D tentatively TRBD1 (6 bases). The V end was cut by 1 base, the J end by 5 bases, with 12 bases between. CDR1 is KGHSH and CDR2 is LQKENI in the germline V gene. There are 15 residues in the CDR3. This chain's CDR3 is CASSPQAAGDQPQHF. The DNA of the CDR3 is TGTGCCAGCTCACCACAGGCCGCAGGGGATCAGCCCCAGCATTTT.

This CDR3 reads CSVETAGNFWGYTF. In DNA, the CDR3 is TGCAGCGTTGAGACTGCTGGGAACTTTTGGGGCTACACCTTC. The V call is TRBV29-1, the J call TRBJ1-2; D is ambiguous. V shed 3 bases and J shed 8 bases, with 19 bases lying between them. This CDR3 contains 14 residues. The germline CDR1 and CDR2 sequences are SQVTM and ANQGSEA.

The genes are TRBV29-1 and TRBJ2-7, with no clear D. Trimming pared 3 bases from V and 6 bases from J, leaving 18 bases between. The CDR3 has 14 residues. Germline CDR1 reads SQVTM; CDR2 reads ANQGSEA. CDR3 sequence reads: CSVDRPLTVSEQYF. The CDR3 nucleotides are TGCAGCGTTGATAGACCACTAACAGTTTCCGAGCAGTACTTC.

There are a few counts of this clone. The CDR3 reads CASISSYEQYF. The DNA of the CDR3 is TGTGCCAGCATATCGAGCTACGAGCAGTACTTC. This rearrangement joins TRBV2 to TRBJ2-7; D remains ambiguous. The length of the CDR3 is 11 residues. The germline V and J ends were trimmed by 7 bases and 3 bases, with 7 bases remaining between them. Germline CDR1 and CDR2: SNHLY and FYNNEI.

The chain couples TRBV5-4 to TRBJ2-1, with D possibly being TRBD1 or TRBD2 (6 bases each). Per the germline V gene, CDR1 is SGHNT and CDR2 is YYREEE (reference sequence). This CDR3 has 15 residues. V lost 1 base and J lost 0, with 8 bases in between. CDR3 sequence: CASSLPGASYNEQFF. CDR3 in DNA: TGTGCCAGCAGCTTGCCGGGGGCCTCCTACAATGAGCAGTTCTTC.

This chain connects TRBV28 to TRBJ1-5; no firm D call. The CDR3 consists of 15 residues. The V gene's germline CDR1 is MDHEN and CDR2 SYDVKM. Trimming took 4 bases from V and 6 from J, leaving 16 bases between them. DNA for the CDR3: TGTGCCAGCAGTTCCCATATATGGGATAGTCAGCCCCAGCATTTT. This translates into CASSSHIWDSQPQHF.

This chain links TRBV5-1 with TRBJ1-5; TRBD1 matches 7 bases. Germline CDR1 is SGHRS and CDR2 is YFSETQ. With 0 bases clipped from V and 7 bases from J, the junction kept 7 bases outside the gene matches. The CDR3 runs 15 residues. The CDR3 loop reads CASSLEGGGGQPQHF. CDR3 nucleotide sequence: TGCGCCAGCAGCTTGGAAGGCGGAGGGGGCCAGCCCCAGCATTTT.

The chain has TRBV18 and TRBJ1-2; D might be TRBD1 (5 bases). The germline V gene has CDR1 KGHSH and CDR2 LQKENI. Trimming stripped 4 bases from V and 6 bases from J, with 12 bases between. The length of the CDR3 is 13 residues. This chain's CDR3 is CASSRGESDGYTF. As DNA, the CDR3 is TGTGCCAGCTCACGGGGCGAAAGTGATGGCTACACCTTC.

This clone was seen a single time. The chain joins TRBV7-6 to TRBJ2-3; 8 bases map to TRBD2. CDR1 SGHVS and CDR2 FNYEAQ come from the germline V gene. The CDR3 is 17 amino acids. J lost 2 bases, V lost 4 bases, and 11 bases had no gene match. The CDR3 spells CASSSSLRGGVTDTQYF. CDR3 in DNA: TGTGCCAGCAGCTCATCTCTCCGGGGGGGGGTCACAGATACGCAGTATTTT.

The V call is TRBV9, the J call TRBJ2-1; 9 bases fit TRBD2. The CDR3 consists of 15 residues. With 5 bases clipped from V and 3 bases from J, the junction kept 6 bases outside the gene matches. Germline-derived CDR1 and CDR2 are SGDLS and YYNGEE. CDR3 in DNA: TGTGCCAGCAGTGAGACTAGCGGCAACTACAATGAGCAGTTCTTC. It codes for CASSETSGNYNEQFF.

The chain is built from TRBV7-9 and TRBJ1-4; D uncertain. This CDR3 region has 12 residues. V lost 5 bases to trimming and J lost 4 bases, with 5 bases between them. The germline CDR1 and CDR2 sequences are SEHNR and FQNEAQ (reference sequence). CDR3 loop: CASSLLNEKLFF. CDR3 in DNA: TGTGCCAGCAGCCTCCTTAATGAAAAACTGTTTTTT. Full variable domain (missing parts from reference TRBV7-9 and TRBJ1-4): DTGVSQNPRHKITKRGQNVTFRCDPISEHNRLYWYRQTLGQGPEFLTYFQNEAQLEKSRLLSDRFSAERPKGSFSTLEIQRTEQGDSAMYLCASSLLNEKLFFGSGTQLSVL.

The V call is TRBV6-5, the J call TRBJ2-5; no reliable D call. The V gene's germline CDR1 is MNHEY and CDR2 SVGAGI. The V gene lost 1 base and the J gene lost 5 bases, with 8 bases spanning the gap. This CDR3 is 13 amino acids long. The chain's CDR3 is CASSYLGWETQYF. CDR3 bases: TGTGCCAGCAGTTACTTGGGGTGGGAGACCCAGTACTTC.

This clone occurred a few times. The chain has TRBV6-5 and TRBJ1-2, with TRBD1 as a possible D gene (5 bases). CDR1 is MNHEY and CDR2 is SVGAGI in the germline V gene. The CDR3 has 15 residues. V gave up 7 bases and J gave up 5 bases, with 20 bases separating them. The CDR3 nucleotides are TGTGCCAGCATCCCGGGTGGGGGAGGGGCGTATGGCTACACCTTC. It yields the protein CASIPGGGGAYGYTF.

V is TRBV7-6 and J is TRBJ1-3, with D tentatively TRBD1 (6 bases). There are 16 residues in the CDR3. Germline V gives CDR1 SGHVS, CDR2 FNYEAQ. Trimming cost V 5 bases and J 2 bases, with 16 bases left between them. CDR3 bases: TGTGCCAGCAGCCCGGGGAGGGGGGGCCCTGGAAACACCATATATTTT. It codes for CASSPGRGGPGNTIYF. Together with reference TRBV7-6 and TRBJ1-3, the CDR3 gives the full variable domain: GAGVSQSPRYKVTKRGQDVALRCDPISGHVSLYWYRQALGQGPEFLTYFNYEAQQDKSGLPNDRFSAERPEGSISTLTIQRTEQRDSAMYRCASSPGRGGPGNTIYFGEGSWLTVV.

The chain is built from TRBV11-3 and TRBJ2-3, with D possibly matching TRBD2 (6 bases). Germline V gives CDR1 SGHNT, CDR2 YENEEA. V was cut by 3 bases and J by 4 bases, with 8 bases left in between. The CDR3 runs to 13 residues. The CDR3 coding sequence is TGTGCCAGCAGCTTGGGGGAGGCAGATACGCAGTATTTT. It translates to CASSLGEADTQYF.

The V call is TRBV6-5, the J call TRBJ2-1; 7 nucleotides align to TRBD2. This CDR3 region has 15 residues. V shed 2 bases, J shed 1 base, and the junction held 2 bases outside the gene matches. Germline values: CDR1 MNHEY, CDR2 SVGAGI. CDR3 sequence reads: CASSYQRGSYNEQFF. The CDR3 DNA follows: TGTGCCAGCAGTTACCAGCGGGGTTCCTACAATGAGCAGTTCTTC.

CDR3 coding DNA: TGTGCCAGCAGCTTGCCGAAAGAGACCCAGTACTTC. Its translation is CASSLPKETQYF. The chain combines TRBV7-2 with TRBJ2-5, with D uncertain. Trimming left V 3 bases short and J 3 bases short, with 5 bases between. This CDR3 is 12 amino acids long. Germline V gene sequence: CDR1 SGHTA, CDR2 FQGNSA.

The genes are TRBV6-1 and TRBJ1-4; D possibly corresponds to TRBD1 (6 bases). This CDR3 spans 14 amino acids. Trimming removed 7 bases at V and 5 bases at J, with 14 bases between. Germline V CDR1 and CDR2: MNHNS, SASEGT. The chain's CDR3 is CASMGTYPNEKLFF. CDR3 in DNA: TGTGCCAGCATGGGGACATACCCGAATGAAAAACTGTTTTTT.

The chain carries TRBV5-4 and TRBJ2-2; the D gene is possibly TRBD1 (6 bases). Germline CDR1 is SGHNT and CDR2 is YYREEE (reference sequence). The germline V and J ends were trimmed by 5 bases and 2 bases, with 10 bases remaining between them. The CDR3 consists of 14 residues. CDR3 amino acids: CASRPGQNTGELFF. CDR3 nucleotide sequence: TGTGCCAGCAGACCGGGACAAAACACCGGGGAGCTGTTTTTT.

This chain connects TRBV2 to TRBJ2-6; 8 nucleotides match TRBD1. The germline gives CDR1 SNHLY, CDR2 FYNNEI. The CDR3 loop spans 19 amino acids. The trim removed 3 bases at V and 4 bases at J, leaving 14 bases unmatched. CDR3 in amino acids: CASSDVRKPTGDGANVLTF. CDR3 nucleotides: TGTGCCAGCAGTGATGTGCGAAAGCCGACAGGGGACGGGGCCAACGTCCTGACTTTC.

This chain joins TRBV28 and TRBJ1-5, with TRBD1 identical over 7 bases. This CDR3 region has 15 residues. Trimming cost V 5 bases and J 7 bases; bases outside gene matches: 11. Germline CDR1 reads MDHEN; CDR2 reads SYDVKM. CDR3 sequence: CASSPSTGRGQPQHF. CDR3 nucleotides: TGTGCCAGCAGTCCCTCGACAGGGCGAGGCCAGCCCCAGCATTTT.

The V gene is TRBV28, the J gene TRBJ1-2; no clear D. Trimming pared 3 bases from V and 4 bases from J, leaving 15 bases between. Germline lookup yields CDR1 MDHEN and CDR2 SYDVKM. The CDR3 consists of 15 residues. For the CDR3, the DNA is TGTGCCAGCAGTTTTTGGCCGAAGGATTCCTATGGCTACACCTTC. Amino acid sequence: CASSFWPKDSYGYTF.